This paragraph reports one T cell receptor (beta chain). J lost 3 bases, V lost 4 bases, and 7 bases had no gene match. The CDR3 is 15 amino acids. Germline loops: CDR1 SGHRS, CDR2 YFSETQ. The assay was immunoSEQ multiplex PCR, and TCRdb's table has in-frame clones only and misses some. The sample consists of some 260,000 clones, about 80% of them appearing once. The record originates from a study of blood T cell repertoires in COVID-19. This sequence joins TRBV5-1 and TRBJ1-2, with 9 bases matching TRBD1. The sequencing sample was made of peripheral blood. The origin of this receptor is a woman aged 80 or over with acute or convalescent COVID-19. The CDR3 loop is CASSPTGGVDYGYTF. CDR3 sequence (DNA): TGCGCCAGCAGCCCGACAGGGGGGGTCGACTATGGCTACACCTTC.